A selection of T cell receptor beta chains follows, all from one sample in a study of T cell changes during pregnancy in multiple sclerosis. Clones were sequenced by immunoSEQ multiplex PCR, and TCRdb holds only the in-frame ones, with some missing. Counted here are under 45,000 clones, 80% to 90% occurring once; the ten biggest clones make up under 0.7%. Sequencing used CD4+ T cells from peripheral blood mononuclear cells, obtained in the first trimester of pregnancy. These receptors all come from a female donor with multiple sclerosis, enrolled in a pregnancy study. Each CDR3 is given with its conserved first and last residue. The D gene is left open where the match is weak. Size values are once, few and many counts, or a class for expanded clones, and some rows have none.

v_call: TRBV4-1
j_call: TRBJ2-7
d_call: TRBD2
cdr3_length: 16
clone_size: NA
cdr3_aa: CASSPLLAGNSYEQYF
cdr3_nt: TGCGCCAGCAGCCCGCTACTAGCGGGTAACTCCTACGAGCAGTACTTC

v_call: TRBV5-1
j_call: TRBJ2-2
d_call: NA
cdr3_length: 15
clone_size: NA
cdr3_aa: CASSLVTSRPGELFF
cdr3_nt: TGCGCCAGCAGCTTGGTTACTAGCCGTCCCGGGGAGCTGTTTTTT

v_call: TRBV28
j_call: TRBJ1-4
d_call: NA
cdr3_length: 12
clone_size: NA
cdr3_aa: CASSLELEKLFF
cdr3_nt: TGTGCCAGCAGTTTGGAGTTAGAAAAACTGTTTTTT

v_call: TRBV4-3
j_call: TRBJ2-3
d_call: NA
cdr3_length: 15
clone_size: NA
cdr3_aa: CASSPRDGRFYTQYF
cdr3_nt: TGCGCCAGCAGCCCCCGGGACGGGAGATTCTATACGCAGTATTTT

v_call: TRBV6-1
j_call: TRBJ2-3
d_call: TRBD2
cdr3_length: 15
clone_size: NA
cdr3_aa: CASSGSGLAGDTQYF
cdr3_nt: TGTGCCAGCAGTGGATCGGGACTAGCGGGAGATACGCAGTATTTT

v_call: TRBV4-1
j_call: TRBJ1-4
d_call: TRBD1
cdr3_length: 17
clone_size: few
cdr3_aa: CASSQGQGKEISEKLFF
cdr3_nt: TGCGCCAGCAGCCAAGGACAGGGGAAGGAAATAAGTGAAAAACTGTTTTTT

v_call: TRBV5-6
j_call: TRBJ1-3
d_call: NA
cdr3_length: 16
clone_size: NA
cdr3_aa: CASSLGHLSSGNTIYF
cdr3_nt: TGTGCCAGCAGCTTGGGACACCTGAGCTCTGGAAACACCATATATTTT

v_call: TRBV20-1
j_call: TRBJ1-1
d_call: TRBD1
cdr3_length: 10
clone_size: NA
cdr3_aa: CSVGTGYAFF
cdr3_nt: TGCAGTGTTGGGACAGGGTATGCTTTCTTT

v_call: TRBV11-2
j_call: TRBJ1-1
d_call: NA
cdr3_length: 15
clone_size: NA
cdr3_aa: CASSLYTSSNTEAFF
cdr3_nt: TGTGCCAGCAGCTTATACACGTCATCGAACACTGAAGCTTTCTTT

v_call: TRBV7-4
j_call: TRBJ2-7
d_call: NA
cdr3_length: 11
clone_size: NA
cdr3_aa: CAVRGSYEQYF
cdr3_nt: TGTGCCGTCCGCGGGTCCTACGAGCAGTACTTC

v_call: TRBV7-2
j_call: TRBJ2-3
d_call: NA
cdr3_length: 14
clone_size: NA
cdr3_aa: CASSLGTSTDTQYF
cdr3_nt: TGTGCCAGCAGCTTAGGGACTAGCACAGATACGCAGTATTTT

v_call: TRBV11-2
j_call: TRBJ2-6
d_call: NA
cdr3_length: 15
clone_size: NA
cdr3_aa: CASRITGPGANVLTF
cdr3_nt: TGTGCCAGCAGGATAACAGGGCCCGGGGCCAACGTCCTGACTTTC

v_call: TRBV9
j_call: TRBJ2-1
d_call: TRBD2
cdr3_length: 15
clone_size: NA
cdr3_aa: CASSVTSVGGNEQFF
cdr3_nt: TGTGCCAGCAGCGTTACTAGCGTTGGGGGGAATGAGCAGTTCTTC

v_call: TRBV5-4
j_call: TRBJ2-3
d_call: TRBD2
cdr3_length: 16
clone_size: NA
cdr3_aa: CASSLAQREGADTQYF
cdr3_nt: TGTGCCAGCAGCTTGGCCCAGCGGGAGGGAGCAGATACGCAGTATTTT

v_call: TRBV5-1
j_call: TRBJ1-1
d_call: TRBD1
cdr3_length: 16
clone_size: NA
cdr3_aa: CASSFRIGQGKTEAFF
cdr3_nt: TGCGCCAGCAGCTTCAGAATAGGACAGGGAAAGACTGAAGCTTTCTTT

v_call: TRBV10-3
j_call: TRBJ2-7
d_call: TRBD2
cdr3_length: 15
clone_size: NA
cdr3_aa: CAISDPGLAGWEQYF
cdr3_nt: TGTGCCATCAGTGACCCAGGACTAGCGGGATGGGAGCAGTACTTC